The source of this T cell receptor beta chain is a study of blood T cell repertoires in COVID-19. Study summary: Sites across the United States, Italy and Spain contributed samples from acute and convalescent COVID-19.

Authors' processing steps: Reference gene primer amplification yielded estimated nucleated cell counts. Using immunoSEQ multiplex PCR, the repertoire was profiled, and TCRdb retains in-frame clones only, with some absent. Clonal size and the V and J genes are those of that table, whereas D and trimming came from the DNA. The repertoire has some 300,000 clones, approximately 84% of them found once; the top ten carry more than 1%. Recovered Cohort 3 donors showed two negative PCRs, clearance, or symptom resolution. Losses at the gene ends were 4 bases for V and 4 bases for J; bases not matched to a gene: 10. CDR1 SGHRS and CDR2 YFSETQ come from the germline V gene. This CDR3 contains 16 residues.

The chain employs TRBV5-1 and TRBJ2-1; 8 nucleotides align to TRBD2. The origin of this receptor is a woman between 25 and 40 years old who had recovered from COVID-19. Source material: PBMCs or T cells enriched from blood (not recorded which). The CDR3: CASSLRGGGQYNEQFF. The CDR3 DNA reads as TGCGCCAGCAGCCTAAGGGGCGGGGGGCAATACAATGAGCAGTTCTTC.